The 27 T cell receptor beta chains below all came from one sample that was sequenced in a study of T-cell reconstitution after alpha-beta-depleted transplantation in children (dated by TCRdb to the mid-2010s). The receptor library was made with PCR. The instrument given in TCRdb is Illumina HiSeq 2500. TCR library preparation used molecular barcoding, with unique molecular identifiers applied to normalize quantification of the TCRbeta repertoire. TCRdb redid the processing of the public reads, applying fastp at Q25 and MiXCR, and retained in-frame beta chains. For every CDR3 protein sequence, its rows merge into one entry that carries the most common genes and DNA. The sample profile shows 780,000 or so distinct CDR3 sequences; approximately 15% of them were found once. About 5% of the sample lies in the top ten. Interpreted using the paper, the treatment or condition label stands for: allogeneic hematopoietic cell transplantation with graft depleted of TCRalphabeta T cells and CD19 B cells.

This specimen consisted of PBMCs, mostly from graft donor cells, obtained 360 days after TCRalphabeta/CD19-depleted stem cell transplant. These receptors were collected from a male patient under 18 who had a stem cell transplant for acute lymphoblastic leukemia, so the T cells may come from the graft donor.

This clonotype was counted a few times. The V and J genes are TRBV7-2 and TRBJ2-3, with unresolved D. The CDR3 extends over 14 amino acids. The germline CDR1 and CDR2 sequences are SGHTA and FQGNSA. Trimming removed 1 base at V and 1 base at J, with 6 bases between. The CDR3 loop reads CASSLDGGTDTQYF. CDR3 sequence (DNA): TGTGCCAGCAGCTTAGACGGAGGCACAGATACGCAGTATTTT.

This clonotype occurred a few times. This chain uses TRBV7-9 with TRBJ2-6; TRBD1 matches at 10 bases. The trim removed 4 bases at V and 2 bases at J, leaving 5 bases unmatched. CDR1 is SEHNR and CDR2 is FQNEAQ in the germline V gene (reference sequence). The CDR3 contains 17 residues. As DNA, the CDR3 is TGTGCCAGCAGCTCCGGGACAGGGGCTCCTGGGGCCAACGTCCTGACTTTC. As protein: CASSSGTGAPGANVLTF.

This clonotype was counted only a few times. The chain employs TRBV14 and TRBJ2-2; no definite D call. The V gene's germline CDR1 is SGHDN and CDR2 FVKESK. Trimming shortened V by 3 bases and J by 5 bases, and 10 bases separated the two germline ends. The CDR3 extends over 14 amino acids. DNA for the CDR3: TGTGCCAGCAGCCATTTTCGCGGTACCGGGGAGCTGTTTTTT. Amino acid sequence: CASSHFRGTGELFF.

This clonotype was seen a few times. The V call is TRBV7-9, the J call TRBJ1-2; 8 bases are a match to TRBD1. J gave up 2 bases and V 4 bases, and 9 bases lay outside the gene matches. CDR3 length: 16 amino acids. The V gene's germline CDR1 is SEHNR and CDR2 FQNEAQ (reference sequence). The CDR3 loop is CASSSDRGRANYGYTF. The CDR3 DNA sequence: TGTGCCAGCAGCTCCGACAGGGGCCGCGCGAACTATGGCTACACCTTC.

At least ten counts were recorded for this clonotype. The J gene is TRBJ2-1, the V gene TRBV7-2; D ambiguous. The V gene's germline CDR1 is SGHTA and CDR2 FQGNSA. V lost 2 bases and J 7 bases, leaving 9 bases between the germline ends. There are 13 residues in the CDR3. The CDR3 here is CASSLPPLNEQFF. The CDR3 bases are TGTGCCAGCAGCTTACCCCCGTTAAATGAGCAGTTCTTC.

The table lists this clonotype with a few counts. This chain joins TRBV18 and TRBJ2-1; tentatively, D is TRBD1 or TRBD2 (5 bases each). Trimming shortened V by 4 bases and J by 1 base, and 11 bases separated the two germline ends. Germline V gene lookup returns CDR1 KGHSH and CDR2 LQKENI. This CDR3 has 15 residues. The CDR3 DNA is TGTGCCAGCTCACTGGGGACGGATTCCTACAATGAGCAGTTCTTC. Protein: CASSLGTDSYNEQFF.

This clonotype was observed many times. The V gene is TRBV7-9, the J gene TRBJ2-7, with D hard to call. The V end was cut by 3 bases, the J end by 2 bases, with 11 bases between. Germline CDR1 and CDR2: SEHNR and FQNEAQ (reference sequence). The CDR3 is 14 residues long. This CDR3 reads CASSFLGRPYEQYF. The CDR3 coding sequence is TGTGCCAGCAGCTTCCTAGGCCGCCCCTACGAGCAGTACTTC.

At least ten counts were recorded for this clonotype. The chain recombines TRBV6-5 with TRBJ1-2; no firm D call. The CDR3 consists of 13 residues. Deletions cut 2 bases from V and 4 bases from J, with 8 bases between. Germline CDR1 and CDR2: MNHEY and SVGAGI. The CDR3 nucleotides read TGTGCCAGCAGTTACGGCATCAGCTATGGCTACACCTTC. Protein product: CASSYGISYGYTF.

In this sample, this clonotype turned up many times. The V call is TRBV7-9, the J call TRBJ1-2, with D hard to call. CDR3 length equals 11 residues. Germline V lookup: CDR1 SEHNR, CDR2 FQNEAQ (reference sequence). Trimming cost V 1 base and J 7 bases, with 4 bases left between them. CDR3: CASSLGTGYTF. The CDR3 DNA reads TGTGCCAGCAGCTTAGGCACTGGCTACACCTTC.

The chain carries TRBV13 and TRBJ2-3; no clear D gene. The CDR3 spans 15 residues. Germline CDR1 reads PRHDT; CDR2 reads FYEKMQ (reference sequence). V was cut by 5 bases and J by 2 bases, with 14 bases left in between. In nucleotides, the CDR3 is TGTGCCAGCAGCCTCTCAAGTGGGATCACAGATACGCAGTATTTT. Its protein is CASSLSSGITDTQYF.

As concerns this clonotype: One junction end does not reproduce the germline sequence, and a read error may be involved. V and J are TRBV5-1 and TRBJ2-6, with TRBD1 matching over 10 bases. The CDR3 consists of 17 residues. Germline V lookup: CDR1 SGHRS, CDR2 YFSETQ. This chain's CDR3 is CASTLTGGPSGANVLTF. DNA of the CDR3: TGCGCCAGCACCTTGACAGGGGGCCCCTCTGGGGCCAACGTCCTGACTTTC.

This clonotype was detected only a few times. The rearrangement links TRBV29-1 to TRBJ1-1; D uncertain. CDR3 size: 15 residues. V was clipped by 4 bases and J by 1 base, with 16 bases between them. The germline gives CDR1 SQVTM, CDR2 ANQGSEA. DNA for the CDR3: TGCAGCGTTGTACGGGTCTCAGTCGGGAACACTGAAGCTTTCTTT. Translated, it gives CSVVRVSVGNTEAFF.

In DNA form, the CDR3 reads TGTGCCAGCAGTTTTAGTAGCGTCTACAATGAGCAGTTCTTC. As protein: CASSFSSVYNEQFF. The chain carries TRBV12-3 or TRBV12-4 and TRBJ2-1; maybe TRBD2 (5 bases). The ends were cut back, 3 bases at V and 3 bases at J, with 9 bases in the middle. CDR3 length equals 14 residues.

Written as DNA, the CDR3 is TGTGCCAGCACCCCATGGGGAGGGCGTTACAATGAGCAGTTCTTC. Translated: CASTPWGGRYNEQFF. The rearrangement joins TRBV6-1 to TRBJ2-1, with 7 bases lining up with TRBD2. Germline CDR1 MNHNS, CDR2 SASEGT. Trimming removed 7 bases from V and 4 bases from J; junction bases left unmatched: 10. The CDR3 totals 15 residues.

There are many counts of this clonotype. In DNA, the CDR3 is TGTGCCAGCAGTTCAGGGACAGCTAATCAGCCCCAGCATTTT. Translating it yields CASSSGTANQPQHF. The rearrangement links TRBV12-3 or TRBV12-4 to TRBJ1-5, with 7 bases fitting TRBD1. There are 14 residues in the CDR3. V shed 4 bases and J 4 bases; nucleotides not matched to a gene: 4.

This clonotype was counted a few times. The genes are TRBV5-1 and TRBJ2-5; no clear D. The CDR3 covers 13 residues. V gave up 6 bases and J gave up 2 bases, with 11 bases separating them. Germline-derived CDR1 and CDR2 are SGHRS and YFSETQ. The CDR3 reads CASTVGTQETQYF. Here the CDR3 DNA reads TGCGCCAGCACGGTTGGAACGCAAGAGACCCAGTACTTC.

The rearrangement joins TRBV20-1 to TRBJ2-2; D is possibly TRBD1 (5 bases). The germline V gene has CDR1 DFQATT and CDR2 SNEGSKA (reference sequence). Between the trimmed V and J ends, which lost 3 bases and 3 bases, there was a span of 14 bases. CDR3 length equals 15 residues. The CDR3: CSASNGRADTGELFF. CDR3 DNA: TGCAGTGCTAGTAATGGCAGGGCAGACACCGGGGAGCTGTTTTTT.

This chain joins TRBV24-1 and TRBJ2-5; D unclear. Germline lookup yields CDR1 KGHDR and CDR2 SFDVKD. Trimming removed 1 base at V and 7 bases at J, with 9 bases between. CDR3 length: 13 amino acids. The CDR3 loop is CATSDFPSGTQYF. CDR3 bases: TGTGCCACCAGTGATTTCCCCAGTGGGACCCAGTACTTC.

There are many counts of this clonotype. This sequence joins TRBV29-1 and TRBJ2-5, with unresolved D. CDR3 size: 13 residues. Germline-derived CDR1 and CDR2 are SQVTM and ANQGSEA. The germline V and J ends were trimmed by 1 base and 4 bases, with 10 bases remaining between them. CDR3 in amino acids: CSVEATLRETQYF. In DNA form, the CDR3 reads TGCAGCGTTGAAGCGACCTTGAGAGAGACCCAGTACTTC.

This clonotype was seen more than once but under ten times. This rearrangement joins TRBV12-3 or TRBV12-4 to TRBJ2-1; D is uncertain. V gave up 10 bases and J gave up 8 bases, with 15 bases separating them. The CDR3 totals 12 residues. The CDR3: CATRSDGDEQFF. CDR3 nucleotides: TGTGCCACTCGGAGTGATGGTGATGAGCAGTTCTTC.

This clonotype has only a few counts. V gene TRBV6-1 combines with J gene TRBJ1-2; D call uncertain. Between the trimmed V and J ends, which lost 4 bases and 0 bases, there was a span of 9 bases. The germline CDR1 and CDR2 sequences are MNHNS and SASEGT. There are 14 residues in the CDR3. The CDR3 sequence is CASSGQYPNYGYTF. The CDR3 region has the DNA TGTGCCAGCAGTGGGCAGTATCCTAACTATGGCTACACCTTC.

This clonotype came up many times. The rearrangement uses TRBV20-1 and TRBJ1-5; TRBD1 might be the D (5 bases). V was cut by 3 bases and J by 5 bases, with 11 bases left in between. There are 13 residues in the CDR3. Germline lookup yields CDR1 DFQATT and CDR2 SNEGSKA (reference sequence). The CDR3 sequence is CSASPDTDQPQHF. The CDR3 DNA is TGCAGTGCTAGCCCGGACACTGATCAGCCCCAGCATTTT.

J is TRBJ2-7 and V is TRBV21-1; the table's D call, TRBD1, has no DNA check behind it. TRBV21-1 is annotated as a pseudogene. The CDR3 is 21 residues long. CDR3: CASSTRDRGLLTTSAPYEQYF. In DNA form, the CDR3 reads TGTGCCAGCAGCACCCGGGACAGGGGGCTCCTAACGACTAGCGCGCCCTACGAGCAGTACTTC.

This clonotype was seen only a few times. The chain has TRBV9 and TRBJ2-7; 9 bases match TRBD1. The CDR3 loop spans 15 amino acids. Germline V gene data show CDR1 as SGDLS and CDR2 as YYNGEE. With V trimmed by 1 base and J by 3 bases, 5 bases remained unmatched. Here the CDR3 DNA reads TGTGCCAGCAGCGTATCGACAGGGGGATACTACGAGCAGTACTTC. It specifies CASSVSTGGYYEQYF.

This clonotype was detected ten times or more. The V gene is TRBV25-1, the J gene TRBJ2-5; D call uncertain. Germline CDR1 reads MGHDK; CDR2 reads SYGVNS. V was shortened by 1 base and J by 5 bases, with 11 bases between the two germline ends. The CDR3 totals 14 residues. The CDR3 spells CASSEFRSGETQYF. The DNA of the CDR3 is TGTGCCAGCAGTGAATTCCGGAGTGGGGAGACCCAGTACTTC.

This clonotype was recorded a few times. The genes are TRBV11-3 and TRBJ2-1; 12 bases fit TRBD2. Germline CDR1 reads SGHNT; CDR2 reads YENEEA. The CDR3 loop spans 15 amino acids. Losses at the gene ends were 3 bases for V and 8 bases for J; bases not matched to a gene: 5. As DNA, the CDR3 is TGTGCCAGCAGCTTCCAGACTAGCGGGAGTTATGAGCAGTTCTTC. Protein: CASSFQTSGSYEQFF.

There are a few counts of this clonotype. V usage is TRBV24-1 and J usage is TRBJ2-2; 7 nucleotides line up with TRBD2. There are 17 residues in the CDR3. The J segment lost 0 bases and the V segment lost 1 base, leaving 4 bases of the junction unmatched. CDR1 KGHDR and CDR2 SFDVKD come from the germline V gene. The CDR3 DNA reads TGTGCCACCAGTGATTTTTCAAGCGGGGCGAACACCGGGGAGCTGTTTTTT. Its protein is CATSDFSSGANTGELFF.